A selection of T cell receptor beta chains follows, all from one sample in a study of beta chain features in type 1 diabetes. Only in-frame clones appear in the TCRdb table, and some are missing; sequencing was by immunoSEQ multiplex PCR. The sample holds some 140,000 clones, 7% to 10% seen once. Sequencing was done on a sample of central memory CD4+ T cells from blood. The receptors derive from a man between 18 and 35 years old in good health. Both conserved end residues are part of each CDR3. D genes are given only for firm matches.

CDR3: CASSPRQGDTEAFF; V: TRBV7-9; D: TRBD1; J: TRBJ1-1
CDR3: CASSERTGQGANEQFF; V: TRBV11-2; D: TRBD1; J: TRBJ2-1
CDR3: CASSIGDRGEQYF; V: TRBV19; D: TRBD1; J: TRBJ2-7
CDR3: CASGRTGLSTDTQYF; V: TRBV2; D: NA; J: TRBJ2-3
CDR3: CASSKDRGPGEQYF; V: TRBV7-2; D: TRBD1; J: TRBJ2-7
CDR3: CASSWGSLRGAGETQYF; V: TRBV5-4; D: TRBD2; J: TRBJ2-5
CDR3: CASSLAGQGREQYF; V: TRBV11-2; D: TRBD1; J: TRBJ2-7
CDR3: CASSLGRTGGNQPQHF; V: TRBV7-2; D: TRBD1; J: TRBJ1-5
CDR3: CASSFLGQATGNTIYF; V: TRBV5-6; D: TRBD1; J: TRBJ1-3
CDR3: CASSLSPSGGADTQYF; V: TRBV7-2; D: TRBD2; J: TRBJ2-3
CDR3: CASSLVPGGETQYF; V: TRBV7-6; D: TRBD1; J: TRBJ2-5
CDR3: CASSPGLAGGPVDTQYF; V: TRBV18; D: TRBD2; J: TRBJ2-3
CDR3: CASTGSPGGGTYGYTF; V: TRBV28; D: NA; J: TRBJ1-2
CDR3: CASSPNGYTF; V: TRBV7-9; D: NA; J: TRBJ1-2
CDR3: CASSQREGSGYTF; V: TRBV5-1; D: NA; J: TRBJ1-2
CDR3: CASSERVEEGYF; V: TRBV6-1; D: NA; J: TRBJ2-3
CDR3: CASSVGGSSGANVLTF; V: TRBV9; D: TRBD2; J: TRBJ2-6
CDR3: CASSPGLPTNYGYTF; V: TRBV4-2; D: NA; J: TRBJ1-2
CDR3: CSVQSDRGYGYTF; V: TRBV29-1; D: TRBD1; J: TRBJ1-2
CDR3: CASSLAEGRDQPQHF; V: TRBV2; D: NA; J: TRBJ1-5
CDR3: CASSLGRQNYGYTF; V: TRBV5-4; D: NA; J: TRBJ1-2
CDR3: CASSPGATNEKLFF; V: TRBV9; D: NA; J: TRBJ1-4
CDR3: CASSLSREREQFF; V: TRBV7-3; D: NA; J: TRBJ2-1
CDR3: CASSLAVGPSYEQYF; V: TRBV5-1; D: NA; J: TRBJ2-7
CDR3: CASSIWVASSYNEQFF; V: TRBV19; D: NA; J: TRBJ2-1
CDR3: CASRRQGDGSNQPQHF; V: TRBV19; D: TRBD1; J: TRBJ1-5
CDR3: CASSRRTGDHTDTQYF; V: TRBV7-2; D: TRBD1; J: TRBJ2-3
CDR3: CASSQEGTGGLNYGYTF; V: TRBV4-2; D: NA; J: TRBJ1-2
CDR3: CASSFRARNQPQHF; V: TRBV27; D: NA; J: TRBJ1-5
CDR3: CASSLGGTGNQPQHF; V: TRBV28; D: TRBD1; J: TRBJ1-5
CDR3: CASSIPGTLYGYTF; V: TRBV19; D: NA; J: TRBJ1-2
CDR3: CAIRGGEWAEAFF; V: TRBV10-3; D: NA; J: TRBJ1-1
CDR3: CASSQSGPEAFF; V: TRBV14; D: NA; J: TRBJ1-1
CDR3: CSPGWWQKFPQPQHF; V: TRBV29-1; D: NA; J: TRBJ1-5
CDR3: CASSEAMGSGGRDTQYF; V: TRBV2; D: TRBD2; J: TRBJ2-3
CDR3: CASSSRKAGNQPQHF; V: TRBV6-5; D: NA; J: TRBJ1-5
CDR3: CASSVGDRGETQYF; V: TRBV9; D: TRBD1; J: TRBJ2-5
CDR3: CAISESKGKRDYGYTF; V: TRBV10-3; D: NA; J: TRBJ1-2
CDR3: CASSPGQGVSGYTF; V: TRBV18; D: TRBD1; J: TRBJ1-2